This T cell receptor (beta chain) comes out of a study of cytomegalovirus exposure and HLA in healthy donors (dated by TCRdb to the late 2010s). About the full investigation: According to an earlier analysis of several hundred of the donors, some 180 million T cells yielded 117 million unique TCR beta sequences and 276 Gb of sequence data. Of the roughly 400 genotyped donors, 70% to 90% were placed in the genetic ancestry cluster associated with self-reported Caucasian donors. The aim of the study was to test whether cataloging public T cell receptors could identify signatures of past pathogen exposure. Along with the 666-subject first cohort, a separate validation cohort of over 90 different subjects was used. Donor age, sex, ethnicity and CMV serostatus were compiled together with the repertoire data. To decide whether each TCR beta V gene segment behaved as functional or pseudogenic, an earlier analysis of several hundred of the donors relied on high-throughput TCR beta sequencing. An early release that covered fewer than 750 HLA-typed donors contained about 300 gigabases of sequencing data and tens of millions of unique TCR sequences. Among about 360 genotyped donors of the cohort, an average of around 240,000 unique TCR beta nucleotide sequences were sequenced per donor, around 20% of them non-productive. High-throughput TCR immunosequencing, statistical association of individual TCRs with disease status, and machine learning were combined to predict cytomegalovirus infection status. In a later analysis, previously published TCR beta repertoires from more than 500 donors were re-analyzed and high-resolution HLA genotyping was added so that TCR occurrence patterns could be studied. Rather than using new phenotypic data, the later analysis identified candidate immune exposures from TCR beta sequences and from how often those sequences occurred across donors. The study profiled the T cell repertoires of 666 subjects by immunosequencing and related them to cytomegalovirus serostatus. The number of typed donors differed by locus: about 620-640 for A, B, C, DRB1 and DQB1; 522 for DQA1; some 590 for DPA1; and around 470 for DPB1. Genome-wide SNP genotypes for about 55% of the roughly 670 donors were used in a later genetic analysis, which treated that subset as a discovery cohort. Because of strong linkage in the cohort, roughly five DR-DQ haplotypes were treated as single units for association and clustering. Every repertoire in the discovery cohort had been generated on one and the same sequencing platform. Class I and class II HLA loci were covered by the typing at four-digit resolution.

A remark on this clone: The antigen this receptor binds is unknown. Base qualities are missing; no much larger clone stands one base away.

Overall study outcomes, separate from this receptor: Because some donors lacked HLA typing at each locus, the association tests relied only on the typed subset. A later analysis found that HLA-associated TCR beta chains were more clonally expanded and had lower generation probabilities than equally common non-associated chains. A later analysis associated 15,000 or so TCR beta sequences with specific HLA alleles at a false discovery rate of 0.05. Assigning TCR associations to individual alleles was difficult when HLA alleles, especially DR and DQ, strongly co-occurred. The authors suggested that the approach could potentially be generalized to other disease states and immunological phenotypes. An earlier analysis of approximately 500 of the donors showed that most TCR beta V segments appeared in productive rearrangements either about 87% or about 30% of the time, which broadly matched IMGT annotations. Because counts were too low, seventeen rarely observed V segments, including chromosome 9 orphons, were left out of the earlier analysis of 500 to 650 of the donors. Most CMV-associated TCR beta chains appeared to be HLA-restricted in a later analysis, and the HLA associations seemed to be driven largely by CMV exposure. A later genetic analysis associated a missense DCLRE1C variant with V-gene and J-gene trimming of TCR beta chains, and an independent cohort replicated the association. A further reported finding was that TCR beta sequences accurately predicted the HLA-A and HLA-B alleles for most subjects in the first cohort. Compared with the approximately 700-donor mean, donors in an Asian-associated ancestry cluster had fewer N-insertions in productive TCRs, according to a later genetic analysis. For the cohort, immune exposure information was limited to CMV serostatus. The presence/absence analyses assumed that sequencing depth was roughly uniform across donors, and that assumption may not be true. The classifier was reported to diagnose cytomegalovirus status with high specificity and sensitivity in both the original cohort and the validation cohort. The cohort was sequenced for TCR beta chains only, and without alpha or paired-chain data the features that could be detected were limited. The 87-base-pair reads could not distinguish some IMGT-functional V segments, including TRBV6-2 and TRBV6-3, so those segments were excluded. A total of 164 TCR beta chains were listed by the study as associated with cytomegalovirus. In vitro tests confirmed that a few of the cytomegalovirus-associated TCR beta chains recognize cytomegalovirus antigens. According to a later analysis, parvovirus B19, influenza, CMV and Epstein-Barr virus appeared linked to several top co-occurrence clusters. Most TCR sequences were seen in very few donors, while some public TCRs were found in many individuals. A group of highly shared sequence variants was considered likely to be a technical artifact of the sequencing pipeline. Correlated functional status among segregating V segments might be attributable to linkage disequilibrium, but an unknown experimental factor could not be ruled out. According to a later analysis, TCR association rates differed among HLA loci, with DRB1 alleles showing the most associated TCRs and HLA-C alleles showing the fewest.

Libraries were made using the immunoSEQ multiplex PCR assay. For the multiplex PCR, a mixture combining 60 forward primers for TCR Vbeta segments and 13 reverse primers for TCR Jbeta segments was used. The CDR3 region of rearranged TCR beta genes was amplified from genomic DNA with a multiplex PCR assay. On the Illumina HiSeq System, the amplified TCR beta libraries were sequenced as 87-base-pair reads. The authors' pipeline ran thus. A later analysis counted some 74 million unique TCR beta chains across the 600 to 850 repertoires, and around 9.9 million of these chains were shared by at least two donors. To remove PCR and sequencing errors, raw reads were error-corrected and collapsed into unique sequences using a nearest-neighbor algorithm that merged closely related sequences. To assign V, D and J gene segments, CDR3 sequences were aligned to IMGT reference sequences. Each retained sequence needed at least a six-nucleotide match to both a V gene segment and a J gene segment. A rearrangement was called productive if the CDR3 had no stop codons and remained in frame with V and J, and every other rearrangement was called non-productive. CDR3 was defined according to IMGT convention as the region running from the second conserved V-encoded cysteine to the conserved J-encoded phenylalanine. The earlier analysis of some 600 of the donors excluded sequences that lacked an unambiguous match to a single V gene segment. In an earlier analysis of approximately 550 of the donors, V segments were called functional above 56.7% productive rearrangements and were called segregating when the between-donor standard deviation exceeded 5%. To diagnose cytomegalovirus status from the catalog of TCR beta chain sequences, a statistical classification framework was built. V and J gene assignment, in a later analysis, came from comparing TCR nucleotide sequences with IMGT/GENE-DB human TR gene sequences. In a later analysis, CDR3 sequences and most-parsimonious VDJ recombination scenarios were assigned using the TCRdist pipeline. In a later analysis, each TCR beta chain was defined by its CDR3 amino acid sequence together with its V-gene family, and reads lacking a unique V-gene family were excluded. To address suspected cross-contamination and a sequencing artifact, a later analysis removed a few hundred highly shared, low-generation-probability nucleotide sequences. In a later analysis, a clonal expansion index for each public chain was calculated from normalized within-repertoire ranks of inferred template counts. In a later analysis, generation probabilities were computed using a VDJ recombination model fitted to out-of-frame rearrangements, and the results were checked against IGoR. In a later analysis, hypergeometric tests were used to score TCR-TCR, TCR-HLA and TCR-CMV co-occurrence, with a repertoire-size bias correction applied to TCR pairs. In a later analysis, false discovery rates were estimated by permuting HLA or CMV assignments 20 times. In a later analysis, co-occurring TCRs were grouped using DBSCAN, with TCRdist sequence similarity added in when clustering inside HLA-allele-positive subsets. For co-occurrence clustering, repertoires with fewer than 30,000 or more than 120,000 public chains were excluded, along with 4 to 6 repertoires with anomalous nucleotide sharing. This immuneACCESS table, as held by TCRdb, lists in-frame sequences with V and J called but not all clones. Of the missing ones, under half trace to an unresolved V gene in checked studies; the others have no known cause. V, J and clone size are taken as reported in that table, and D and trimming were inferred from the DNA itself. This sample is represented by hundreds of thousands of clones; approximately 84% of them were singletons. Of the sample, approximately 0.5% is held by the ten largest clones.

Trimming takes 7 bases off V and 6 bases off J; junction bases not matched to a gene: 7. The CDR3 contains 14 residues, cysteine and phenylalanine counted. Just the 42-base CDR3 DNA is kept, in frame starting at base 1. The germline V gene encodes CDR1 SNHLY and CDR2 FYNNEI. The cohort consisted of 600 to 750 healthy bone marrow donors. All cohort members were sampled while nominally healthy, although unrecorded immune exposures were likely present. The donor was CMV seronegative and was included in the group of approximately 350 seronegative cohort members. Each donor provided a peripheral blood sample, and peripheral blood mononuclear cells were used for TCR beta sequencing. The Qiagen DNeasy Blood Extraction Kit was used to extract genomic DNA from the blood cell samples.

The sample consisted of PBMCs. This receptor was taken from a woman aged 40 to 50 in good health and CMV-seronegative. The chain is encoded by TRBV2 joined to TRBJ2-7, with 12 bases in between that match TRBD1. The CDR3 is CASNPGQGAGEQYF. DNA sequence: TGTGCCAGCAATCCGGGACAGGGGGCGGGCGAGCAGTACTTC. The full variable domain, completed from the reference TRBV2 and TRBJ2-7 proteins outside the CDR3, reads EPEVTQTPSHQVTQMGQEVILRCVPISNHLYFYWYRQILGQKVEFLVSFYNNEISEKSEIFDDQFSVERPDGSNFTLKIRSTKLEDSAMYFCASNPGQGAGEQYFGPGTRLTVT.